This section outlines one T cell receptor (beta chain) sequence together with its context. Antigen unknown. V lost 2 bases, J lost 3 bases, and 14 bases lay in between. The CDR3 contains 15 residues. The germline V gene encodes CDR1 SNHLY and CDR2 FYNNEI. These data are taken from a study of blood T cells in healthy people across ages. Peripheral blood was drawn, roughly 10 milliliters per donor. No fewer than 5 micrograms of total RNA were isolated from every sample. General study points: Both higher diversity and more naive CD4+ cells marked long-lived donors when set against aged donors.

Next came a second PCR, run for about 6 to 11 cycles, which used a sample-barcoded 5' primer along with a J-beta primer mix. One entry per CDR3 protein results from TCRdb running MiXCR on the 5' RACE reads. This table holds 1.4 million to 1.5 million distinct CDR3 sequences, around 39% found once. This clonotype originated in a woman aged 18-29 years in good health. V gene TRBV2 combines with J gene TRBJ2-7; a possible D gene is TRBD2 (5 bases). Sequencing was performed on blood. The CDR3: CASSEPNLAGYEQYF. CDR3 coding DNA: TGTGCCAGCAGTGAACCGAATCTAGCCGGCTACGAGCAGTACTTC.